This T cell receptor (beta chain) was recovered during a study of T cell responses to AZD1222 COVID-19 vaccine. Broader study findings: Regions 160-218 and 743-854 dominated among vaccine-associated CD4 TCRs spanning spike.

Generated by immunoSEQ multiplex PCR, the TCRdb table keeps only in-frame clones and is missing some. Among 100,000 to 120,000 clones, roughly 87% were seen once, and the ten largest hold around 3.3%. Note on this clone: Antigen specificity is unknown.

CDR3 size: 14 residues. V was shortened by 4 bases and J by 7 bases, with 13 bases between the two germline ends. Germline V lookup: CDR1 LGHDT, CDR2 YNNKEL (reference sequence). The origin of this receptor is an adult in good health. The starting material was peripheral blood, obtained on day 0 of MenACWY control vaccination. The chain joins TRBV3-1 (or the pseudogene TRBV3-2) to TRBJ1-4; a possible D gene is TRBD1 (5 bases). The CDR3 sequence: CASSRGMGGEKLFF. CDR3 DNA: TGTGCCAGCAGCCGAGGTATGGGGGGTGAAAAACTGTTTTTT.